These T cell receptor beta chains were read from a single sample in a study of regulatory T cells in long-lasting Graves disease. TCRdb ran MiXCR on the multiplex PCR reads and lists one entry per CDR3 protein. The repertoire consists of around 510,000 distinct CDR3 sequences, with around 20% occurring once and the leading ten covering over 7.5%. Specimen: peripheral blood mononuclear cells (PBMCs), collected when the disease was refractory, from a patient treated with antithyroid drugs. All receptors come from a female donor with Graves disease. Each CDR3 is given with its conserved first and last residue. The D gene is left open where the match is weak. Size is stated for part of the rows, as once, few or many counts, or as a class when the clone is expanded.

TRBV19	TRBD1	-	TRBJ2-5	TGTGCCAGTAACCCGACAGGGAGCGAGGAGACCCAGTACTTC	CASNPTGSEETQYF
TRBV19	TRBD2	-	TRBJ2-7	TGTGCCAGTAGTATGACTAGCGGGAGGGCGGAGGAGCAGTACTTC	CASSMTSGRAEEQYF
TRBV6-1	-	many	TRBJ2-7	TGTGCCAGCAGCTTAGGGCTGGGCTCCTACGAGCAGTACTTC	CASSLGLGSYEQYF
TRBV6-1	-	-	TRBJ1-2	TGTGCTCACCGGGGAGCTAACTATGGCTACACCTTC	CAHRGANYGYTF
TRBV27	-	many	TRBJ2-7	TGTGCCAGCAGTTCATCCTTTCGGAGCTCCTACGAGCAGTACTTC	CASSSSFRSSYEQYF
TRBV6-9	TRBD2	many	TRBJ2-5	TGTGCCAGCAGTTACGAGGCTAGCGGAAAAGAGACCCAGTACTTC	CASSYEASGKETQYF
TRBV7-9	-	-	TRBJ1-1	TGTGCCAGCAGCCCCCCTCGACAGATAATGAACACTGAAGCTTTCTTT	CASSPPRQIMNTEAFF
TRBV6-2/TRBV6-3	-	-	TRBJ2-5	TGTGCCAGCAGTTACCTGCCTGCAGGGGATGGGGAGACCCAGTACTTC	CASSYLPAGDGETQYF
TRBV11-2	-	-	TRBJ1-3	TGTGCCAGCAGCTTCGACGTCGCAATCTCTGGAAACACCATATATTTT	CASSFDVAISGNTIYF
TRBV27	TRBD1	many	TRBJ1-1	TGTGCCAGCAGTCCTTGGACAGGGATGTACACTGAAGCTTTCTTT	CASSPWTGMYTEAFF
TRBV7-6	TRBD1	-	TRBJ1-2	TGTGCCAGCAGCCCAGGGGGCGCAACGGGCTACACCTTC	CASSPGGATGYTF
TRBV6-1	-	many	TRBJ1-1	TGTGCCAGCAGTGAACTTGGGGCAATGAACACTGAAGCTTTCTTT	CASSELGAMNTEAFF
TRBV3-1	-	many	TRBJ2-5	TGTGCCAGCAGCCAAGAGGTGGAGACCCAGTACTTC	CASSQEVETQYF
TRBV4-2	TRBD1	-	TRBJ1-2	TGTGCCAGCAGCCCAGAACAGGGGAACTATGGCTACACCTTC	CASSPEQGNYGYTF
TRBV20-1	-	-	TRBJ1-1	TGCAGCGCGGACCCGACGAACACTGAAGCTTTCTTT	CSADPTNTEAFF
TRBV20-1	TRBD1	-	TRBJ2-2	TGCAGTGCTAGAACCCGGGACAGGGGCGTTTTTGCCGGGGAGCTGTTTTTT	CSARTRDRGVFAGELFF
TRBV11-2	-	many	TRBJ2-5	TGTGCCAGCAGCCCTGACCGGGGGCAGGACCAAGAGACCCAGTACTTC	CASSPDRGQDQETQYF
TRBV5-5	TRBD2	-	TRBJ2-7	TGTGCCAGCAGCGGAGGGACTAGCGGGTTGAGCTCCTACGAGCAGTACTTC	CASSGGTSGLSSYEQYF
TRBV27	-	many	TRBJ2-5	TGTGCCAGCAGCATTAGCGCCTTAACACAAGAGACCCAGTACTTC	CASSISALTQETQYF
TRBV20-1	TRBD1	few	TRBJ1-5	TGCAGTGCTGCGAGGCCGGGACAGGGAAGGCTAGGTCAGCCCCAGCATTTT	CSAARPGQGRLGQPQHF
TRBV19	TRBD1	-	TRBJ1-1	TGTGCCACTAATCCGAGACAGGGAGGGACTGAAGCTTTCTTT	CATNPRQGGTEAFF
TRBV5-1	TRBD2	many	TRBJ2-7	TGTGCCAGCAGCTTATCAGCGGGAGTGGGCTACGAGCAGTACTTC	CASSLSAGVGYEQYF
TRBV6-1	-	few	TRBJ1-5	TGTGCCAGCAGCCCTGGTCCAACGCGGAATCAGCCCCAGCATTTT	CASSPGPTRNQPQHF
TRBV2	TRBD1	many	TRBJ1-1	TGTGCCAGCAGTTCCCAGGGGGCGGACACTGAAGCTTTCTTT	CASSSQGADTEAFF
TRBV7-2	-	many	TRBJ1-1	TGTGCCAGCAGCTTAGTGGTCAGTATGAACACTGAAGCTTTCTTT	CASSLVVSMNTEAFF
TRBV30	-	many	TRBJ1-6	TGTGCCAGAACGGCCAGCCTCAGCTCACCCCTCCACTTT	CARTASLSSPLHF